A selection of T cell receptor beta chains follows, all from one sample in a study of blood T cell repertoires in COVID-19. Clones were sequenced by immunoSEQ multiplex PCR, and TCRdb holds only the in-frame ones, with some missing. This sample yields about 140,000 clones, of which 60% to 80% are seen a single time; about 8.7% belongs to the top ten. Specimen: peripheral blood. The source of these receptors is a man aged 50 or older with active or convalescent COVID-19. Each CDR3 is given with its conserved first and last residue. A D gene is named only where the DNA matches it firmly.

v_gene	d_gene	j_gene	CDR3aa
TRBV2	TRBD1	TRBJ2-7	CASSEGQGSYEQYF
TRBV7-6	NA	TRBJ2-2	CASSFSGSKDTGELFF
TRBV28	TRBD1	TRBJ2-2	CASTYLERWTGGTGELFF
TRBV6-5	TRBD2	TRBJ2-1	CGGGSGRFNEQFF
TRBV7-9	NA	TRBJ2-3	CASSLATAADTQYF
TRBV3-1/TRBV3-2	TRBD2	TRBJ2-2	CASSRELAGAVLSNTGELFF
TRBV10-1	NA	TRBJ2-5	CAIPIKRLQETQYF
TRBV7-9	TRBD1	TRBJ1-2	CASSFNLGQGYGYTF
TRBV7-3	TRBD1	TRBJ2-1	CASSSSGGTGNEQFF
TRBV7-9	NA	TRBJ2-2	CASGDSSNTGELFF
TRBV6-5	NA	TRBJ2-7	CASSYSGSNEQYF
TRBV29-1	NA	TRBJ2-3	CSVRPSTDTQYF
TRBV7-9	NA	TRBJ1-1	CASSLGEVNTEAFF
TRBV6-5	TRBD1	TRBJ1-4	CASSYKTGAPGEKLFF
TRBV7-8	NA	TRBJ1-1	CASSLDTNTEAFF
TRBV18	TRBD2	TRBJ2-1	CASSSAGGPHNEQFF
TRBV3-1/TRBV3-2	TRBD1	TRBJ1-1	CASSQGFQGATEAFF
TRBV2	TRBD1	TRBJ2-3	CASTPTGSGTDTQYF
TRBV4-1	TRBD1	TRBJ1-1	CASSYGLKTGMNTEAFF
TRBV7-9	TRBD2	TRBJ2-5	CASSPFAGGPETQYF
TRBV5-8	TRBD1	TRBJ1-1	CATGTGDTEAFF
TRBV29-1	NA	TRBJ1-1	CSVGREMNTEAFF
TRBV28	NA	TRBJ2-7	CASSLAGTYEQYF
TRBV27	TRBD1	TRBJ2-2	CASRPLQGPGELFF
TRBV5-1	NA	TRBJ2-1	CASSLEIANEQFF
TRBV28	TRBD2	TRBJ2-3	CASKLWREWTDTQYF
TRBV6-6	TRBD2	TRBJ2-7	CASSQLAGGPLSYEQYF
TRBV4-1	TRBD1	TRBJ1-2	CASSYTGDSINRYGYTF
TRBV7-7	TRBD2	TRBJ2-2	CASSPIAGVSGELFF
TRBV7-2	NA	TRBJ1-5	CASSLVWQNNQPQHF
TRBV11-2	NA	TRBJ2-7	CASSIGREREQYF
TRBV28	NA	TRBJ2-7	CASSVSLNEQYF
TRBV5-8	TRBD2	TRBJ2-7	CASSFGLAGTYEQYF
TRBV7-9	TRBD2	TRBJ2-5	CASSPSGSGTQYF
TRBV9	TRBD2	TRBJ2-1	CASSTGLAGERYNEQFF
TRBV29-1	TRBD1	TRBJ2-3	CSVALSTGVTDTQYF
TRBV19	NA	TRBJ1-1	CASSRGLTEAFF
TRBV5-1	NA	TRBJ1-4	CASSRGGQTPEKLFF
TRBV15	TRBD1	TRBJ1-3	CATSRGDGTASGNTIYF
TRBV29-1	NA	TRBJ2-3	CSVFRGSPDTQYF
TRBV6-6	TRBD2	TRBJ2-7	CASSGTTYYEQYF
TRBV29-1	NA	TRBJ1-1	CSAGANTEAFF